Following are 12 T cell receptor beta chains from one sample sequenced in a study of T cell changes during pregnancy in multiple sclerosis. Only in-frame clones appear in the TCRdb table, and some are missing; sequencing was by immunoSEQ multiplex PCR. The sample holds about 41,000 clones; more than 85% are singletons and the top ten take 6.5% to 9%. The material sequenced was CD8+ T cells from peripheral blood mononuclear cells, taken in the third trimester of pregnancy. Source of these receptors: a female donor with multiple sclerosis, enrolled in a pregnancy study.

The rearrangement links TRBV28 to TRBJ2-5, with D hard to call. The CDR3 has 14 amino acids. Germline V gives CDR1 MDHEN, CDR2 SYDVKM. V was cut by 5 bases and J by 1 base, with 11 bases left in between. The CDR3 loop reads CASSPGSAQETQYF. CDR3 DNA: TGTGCCAGCAGTCCCGGGTCGGCCCAAGAGACCCAGTACTTC.

The gene calls are TRBV25-1 and TRBJ2-1, with 10 bases aligning to TRBD2. Germline CDR1 and CDR2: MGHDK and SYGVNS. The CDR3 totals 13 residues. The CDR3 is CATALAGADEQFF. CDR3 in DNA: TGTGCTACGGCCCTAGCGGGAGCAGATGAGCAGTTCTTC.

The rearrangement joins TRBV19 to TRBJ2-3, with 7 bases identical to TRBD2. This CDR3 has 15 amino acids. J gave up 3 bases and V 3 bases, and 6 bases lay outside the gene matches. Germline loops: CDR1 LNHDA, CDR2 SQIVND (reference sequence). The DNA of the CDR3 is TGTGCCAGTAGTATTGTCGCGGGAGTAACAGATACGCAGTATTTT. Protein: CASSIVAGVTDTQYF.

This chain uses TRBV7-9 with TRBJ2-1; D ambiguous. Germline V CDR1 and CDR2: SEHNR, FQNEAQ (reference sequence). Trimming removed 4 bases at V and 5 bases at J, with 27 bases between. The CDR3 sequence is 19 residues long. CDR3 DNA: TGTGCCAGCAGCTCAACCCACCCTTTGACACAGACAAATGACAATGAGCAGTTCTTC. Translated, it gives CASSSTHPLTQTNDNEQFF.

The sample holds a few counts of this clone. The chain links TRBV30 to TRBJ1-1; tentatively, D is TRBD1 (6 bases). The germline V gene has CDR1 GTSNPN and CDR2 SVGIG (reference sequence). This CDR3 spans 13 amino acids. V lost 5 bases and J 6 bases, leaving 16 bases between the germline ends. This CDR3 reads CAWDRGGSSEAFF. The CDR3 DNA follows: TGTGCCTGGGACCGAGGGGGTTCCTCTGAAGCTTTCTTT.

The chain links TRBV7-9 to TRBJ1-2; no clear D gene. Between the trimmed V and J ends, which lost 3 bases and 5 bases, there was a span of 13 bases. Germline CDR1 reads SEHNR; CDR2 reads FQNEAQ (reference sequence). The CDR3 sequence is 14 residues long. The CDR3 DNA follows: TGTGCCAGCAGCTTGGACTCGGGGTCGTATGGCTACACCTTC. Protein: CASSLDSGSYGYTF.

The chain has TRBV27 and TRBJ2-1; D is perhaps TRBD2 (6 bases). In germline, CDR1 is MNHEY, CDR2 SMNVEV (reference sequence). The CDR3 runs to 13 residues. Between the trimmed V and J ends, which lost 5 bases and 9 bases, there was a span of 14 bases. The CDR3 loop is CASSVSGGPEQFF. The CDR3 DNA reads TGTGCCAGCAGTGTTAGCGGAGGGCCTGAGCAGTTCTTC.

The rearrangement uses TRBV5-6 and TRBJ1-2; no clear D gene. The germline V gene has CDR1 SGHDT and CDR2 YYEEEE. Trimming removed 0 bases at V and 7 bases at J, with 16 bases between. The CDR3 length is 15 residues. CDR3 sequence: CASSLGGTEGRGYTF. Here the CDR3 DNA reads TGTGCCAGCAGCTTGGGGGGTACGGAGGGCCGTGGCTACACCTTC.

The chain joins TRBV15 to TRBJ2-1; TRBD2 agrees at 9 bases. The CDR3 is made up of 15 amino acids. From germline, CDR1 is LNHNV and CDR2 YYDKDF (reference sequence). The junction had 10 bases not matched to a gene; V was cut back by 5 bases and J by 8 bases. The CDR3 region has the DNA TGTGCCACCAGCGGGGGGACTAGCCCGACTGATGAGCAGTTCTTC. As protein: CATSGGTSPTDEQFF. Drawing the rest from reference TRBV15 and TRBJ2-1, the complete variable domain is DAMVIQNPRYQVTQFGKPVTLSCSQTLNHNVMYWYQQKSSQAPKLLFHYYDKDFNNEADTPDNFQSRRPNTSFCFLDIRSPGLGDTAMYLCATSGGTSPTDEQFFGPGTRLTVL.

The V and J genes are TRBV28 and TRBJ2-1, with 14 bases aligning to TRBD2. Germline V gene data show CDR1 as MDHEN and CDR2 as SYDVKM. The CDR3 has 17 residues. Trimming removed 5 bases from V and 5 bases from J; junction bases left unmatched: 8. CDR3 sequence: CASSGGLAGVVNNEQFF. The CDR3 nucleotides are TGTGCCAGCAGTGGGGGACTAGCGGGAGTCGTGAACAATGAGCAGTTCTTC.

The chain uses TRBV27 and TRBJ1-5; D ambiguous. Trimming took 0 bases from V and 6 from J, leaving 6 bases between them. The germline V gene encodes CDR1 MNHEY and CDR2 SMNVEV (reference sequence). The CDR3 length is 13 residues. As DNA, the CDR3 is TGTGCCAGCAGTTTATCTCCAGGTCAGCCCCAGCATTTT. It codes for CASSLSPGQPQHF.

V usage is TRBV6-1 and J usage is TRBJ2-3; D may be TRBD1 (6 bases). Per the germline V gene, CDR1 is MNHNS and CDR2 is SASEGT. V lost 1 base to trimming and J lost 1 base, with 9 bases between them. This CDR3 is 15 amino acids long. DNA for the CDR3: TGTGCCAGCAGTGAAGTTGCAGGGGGCACAGATACGCAGTATTTT. Translating gives CASSEVAGGTDTQYF.